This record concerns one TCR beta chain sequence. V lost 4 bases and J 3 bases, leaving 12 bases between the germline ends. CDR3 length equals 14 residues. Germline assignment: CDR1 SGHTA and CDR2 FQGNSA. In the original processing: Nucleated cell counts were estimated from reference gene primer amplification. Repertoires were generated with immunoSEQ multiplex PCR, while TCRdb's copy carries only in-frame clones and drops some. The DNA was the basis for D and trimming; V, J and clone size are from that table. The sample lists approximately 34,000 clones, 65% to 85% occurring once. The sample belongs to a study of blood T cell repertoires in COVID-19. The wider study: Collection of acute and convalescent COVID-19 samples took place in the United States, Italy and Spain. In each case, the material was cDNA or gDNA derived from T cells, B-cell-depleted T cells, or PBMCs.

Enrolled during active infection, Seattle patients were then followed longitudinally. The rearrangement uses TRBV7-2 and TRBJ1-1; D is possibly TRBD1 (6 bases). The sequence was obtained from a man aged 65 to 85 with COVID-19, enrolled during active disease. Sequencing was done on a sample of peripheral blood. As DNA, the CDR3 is TGTGCCAGCAGCTCCCGGCAGGGGTACACTGAAGCTTTCTTT. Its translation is CASSSRQGYTEAFF.